Listed below are T cell receptor beta chains from one sample, sequenced in a study of blood T cell repertoires in COVID-19. Clones were read by immunoSEQ multiplex PCR, and TCRdb kept only the in-frame ones, dropping some. The repertoire has 200,000 to 250,000 clones, about nine tenths of them found once; the top ten carry roughly 0.79%. Sample: peripheral blood. The receptors stem from a young man with COVID-19, enrolled during active disease. Each CDR3 is given with its conserved first and last residue. The order of the fields is CDR3 DNA, CDR3 protein, V gene, J gene, clone size, D gene. A D gene is named only where the DNA matches it firmly. Clone size, where shown, is once, few, many, or a class for clones that have expanded.

CDR3 DNA: TGCGCCAGCAGCTCCGCAGGCGACAGGGGGCTTGGGGAGACCCAGTACTTC; CDR3 protein: CASSSAGDRGLGETQYF; V gene: TRBV5-1; J gene: TRBJ2-5; clone size: .; D gene: TRBD1
CDR3 DNA: TGTGCCAGCGGCAAAGGGGTCGGTTTCTCTCAGCCCCAGCATTTT; CDR3 protein: CASGKGVGFSQPQHF; V gene: TRBV5-6; J gene: TRBJ1-5; clone size: .; D gene: .
CDR3 DNA: TGCGCCAGCCATGACAGTACAGGAGAGACCCAGTACTTC; CDR3 protein: CASHDSTGETQYF; V gene: TRBV5-1; J gene: TRBJ2-5; clone size: .; D gene: .
CDR3 DNA: TGTGCCTGGAAACCGCCGGGGAGTCATGGCTACACCTTC; CDR3 protein: CAWKPPGSHGYTF; V gene: TRBV30; J gene: TRBJ1-2; clone size: .; D gene: .
CDR3 DNA: TGTGCCAGCTCACCACCGGGACAGAACAATTCACCCCTCCACTTT; CDR3 protein: CASSPPGQNNSPLHF; V gene: TRBV18; J gene: TRBJ1-6; clone size: .; D gene: TRBD1
CDR3 DNA: TGCGCCAGCAGCGTGACAGGGTTGGAGACCGGGGAGCTGTTTTTT; CDR3 protein: CASSVTGLETGELFF; V gene: TRBV5-1; J gene: TRBJ2-2; clone size: .; D gene: TRBD1
CDR3 DNA: TGTGCCAGCACCCTAGGACAGGGAGGGAATTCACCCCTCCACTTT; CDR3 protein: CASTLGQGGNSPLHF; V gene: TRBV6-5; J gene: TRBJ1-6; clone size: .; D gene: TRBD1
CDR3 DNA: TGTGCCAGCACCCTGGGACAGGGCGATCAGCCCCAGCATTTT; CDR3 protein: CASTLGQGDQPQHF; V gene: TRBV6-5; J gene: TRBJ1-5; clone size: .; D gene: TRBD1
CDR3 DNA: TGTGCCAGCAGTGAATCGAGACGGGGTAATTCACCCCTCCACTTT; CDR3 protein: CASSESRRGNSPLHF; V gene: TRBV25-1; J gene: TRBJ1-6; clone size: .; D gene: .
CDR3 DNA: TGTGCCAGCAGTTTAATTACGGGTTACGAGCAGTACTTC; CDR3 protein: CASSLITGYEQYF; V gene: TRBV12-3/TRBV12-4; J gene: TRBJ2-7; clone size: .; D gene: .
CDR3 DNA: TGTGCCAGCAGCACCTCCCCGGACAGGGACTCACCCCTCCACTTT; CDR3 protein: CASSTSPDRDSPLHF; V gene: TRBV9; J gene: TRBJ1-6; clone size: .; D gene: TRBD1
CDR3 DNA: TGTGCCAGCAGCTTAGCCAGCGGGGGAACCTACAATGAGCAGTTCTTC; CDR3 protein: CASSLASGGTYNEQFF; V gene: TRBV7-7; J gene: TRBJ2-1; clone size: .; D gene: TRBD2
CDR3 DNA: TGTGCTAGTGGTTTGGGAGTAACTGAAGCTTTCTTT; CDR3 protein: CASGLGVTEAFF; V gene: TRBV12-5; J gene: TRBJ1-1; clone size: .; D gene: .
CDR3 DNA: TGTGCCAGTAGTCCAGGGACAGTTAACACCGGGGAGCTGTTTTTT; CDR3 protein: CASSPGTVNTGELFF; V gene: TRBV19; J gene: TRBJ2-2; clone size: .; D gene: TRBD1
CDR3 DNA: TGTGCCAGCGCGGCTAGCGGGGGCCTCTCCTACAATGAGCAGTTCTTC; CDR3 protein: CASAASGGLSYNEQFF; V gene: TRBV6-4; J gene: TRBJ2-1; clone size: .; D gene: TRBD2
CDR3 DNA: TGTGCCAGCAGCCAGGTACAGGGTATTGAAGAAAAACTGTTTTTT; CDR3 protein: CASSQVQGIEEKLFF; V gene: TRBV14; J gene: TRBJ1-4; clone size: .; D gene: .
CDR3 DNA: TGTGCCAGCACCACAGGGAGAGGGTATGAAAAACTGTTTTTT; CDR3 protein: CASTTGRGYEKLFF; V gene: TRBV6-5; J gene: TRBJ1-4; clone size: .; D gene: .
CDR3 DNA: TGTGCCAGCAGCTCCCAGACAGGCCACCAAGAGACCCAGTACTTC; CDR3 protein: CASSSQTGHQETQYF; V gene: TRBV6-6; J gene: TRBJ2-5; clone size: .; D gene: .
CDR3 DNA: TGCGCCAGCAGCATCCTCAGGGGGCGAAGCACAGATACGCAGTATTTT; CDR3 protein: CASSILRGRSTDTQYF; V gene: TRBV5-1; J gene: TRBJ2-3; clone size: .; D gene: TRBD1
CDR3 DNA: TGTGCCAGCAGCATCACCCACTCCAGGGGGGAAGGAAACACCATATATTTT; CDR3 protein: CASSITHSRGEGNTIYF; V gene: TRBV9; J gene: TRBJ1-3; clone size: .; D gene: TRBD1
CDR3 DNA: TGTGCCAGCAGCGTATCCCGGGACAGGTTCCAAGAGACCCAGTACTTC; CDR3 protein: CASSVSRDRFQETQYF; V gene: TRBV9; J gene: TRBJ2-5; clone size: .; D gene: TRBD1
CDR3 DNA: TGTGCCAGCGGAGAAGGGACTCCGGGTATGAGCACCGGGGAGCTGTTTTTT; CDR3 protein: CASGEGTPGMSTGELFF; V gene: TRBV27; J gene: TRBJ2-2; clone size: once; D gene: .
CDR3 DNA: TGTGCCAGCTCCCTTGACAGGGAGGAAAAACTGTTTTTT; CDR3 protein: CASSLDREEKLFF; V gene: TRBV18; J gene: TRBJ1-4; clone size: .; D gene: TRBD1
CDR3 DNA: TGTGCCACCAGCAGAGATCAGAACTATGGCTACACCTTC; CDR3 protein: CATSRDQNYGYTF; V gene: TRBV15; J gene: TRBJ1-2; clone size: .; D gene: .